This T cell receptor beta chain was identified in a study of T cell repertoires in cytomegalovirus infection. Concerning this clonotype: The antigen remains undetermined.

V was clipped by 8 bases and J by 11 bases; unmatched bases: 11. This CDR3 contains 12 residues. Germline-derived CDR1 and CDR2 are MNHEY and SMNVEV (reference sequence). One entry per CDR3 protein results from TCRdb running MiXCR on the reads. The repertoire holds roughly 500,000 distinct CDR3 sequences, about 39% seen once, with about 41% in the top ten. The study's findings and limits: There were HLA-C-restricted CMV-specific TCR beta clonotypes dominating the ex vivo response. People with CMV and the relevant HLA were identified by cumulative public TCR beta family frequency.

The gene calls are TRBV27 and TRBJ1-2, with TRBD1 matching 7 bases. The clonotype was recovered from a human donor in good health (CMV status not recorded). Some clones in this sample may be carry-over from other donors' samples. The source material was cultured PBMCs, sampled from culture after CMV antigen stimulation. CDR3 region: CASSGGGLGYTF. For the CDR3, the DNA is TGTGCCAGCTCAGGGGGTGGACTTGGGTACACCTTC.